The clone carrying this T cell receptor (beta chain) was detected a few times. The antigen is undetermined. The data originate from a study of T-cell memory formation after mild COVID-19. Study-wide results and limits: Pre-infection memory held some responding clones, suggesting pre-existing cross-reactive T cells responded.

The ends were cut back, 7 bases at V and 5 bases at J, with 21 bases in the middle. Germline V lookup: CDR1 SGHNT, CDR2 YYREEE (reference sequence). This CDR3 has 15 residues. One entry per CDR3 protein, called by TCRdb with MiXCR from the 5' RACE reads. The data show hundreds of thousands of distinct CDR3 sequences, with under 15% seen just once and around a fifth held by the top ten. Sequenced material: PBMCs or a T cell subset sorted from them (not recorded which). The chain is built from TRBV5-4 and TRBJ2-5, with D possibly being TRBD1 (6 bases). This clonotype was sampled from a man in his late teens or twenties who had mild COVID-19 (a few samples of this study predate the infection). Cell type and time point are not known. This chain's CDR3 is CASQIKEQGGETQYF. DNA for the CDR3: TGTGCCAGCCAGATAAAGGAACAGGGTGGGGAGACCCAGTACTTC.